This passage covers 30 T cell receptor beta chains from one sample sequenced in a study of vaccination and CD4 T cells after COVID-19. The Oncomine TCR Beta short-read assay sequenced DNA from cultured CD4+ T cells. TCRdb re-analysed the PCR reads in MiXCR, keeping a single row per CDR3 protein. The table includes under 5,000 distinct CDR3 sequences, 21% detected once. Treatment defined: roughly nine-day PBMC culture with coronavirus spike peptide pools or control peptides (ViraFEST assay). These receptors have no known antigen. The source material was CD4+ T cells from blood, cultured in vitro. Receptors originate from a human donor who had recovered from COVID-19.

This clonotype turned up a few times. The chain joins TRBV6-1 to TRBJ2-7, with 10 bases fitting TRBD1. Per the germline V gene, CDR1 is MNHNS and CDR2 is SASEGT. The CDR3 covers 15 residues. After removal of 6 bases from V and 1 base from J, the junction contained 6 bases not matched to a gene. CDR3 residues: CASRQPGQGSYEQYF. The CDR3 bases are TGTGCCAGCAGGCAACCGGGACAGGGGTCCTACGAGCAGTACTTC.

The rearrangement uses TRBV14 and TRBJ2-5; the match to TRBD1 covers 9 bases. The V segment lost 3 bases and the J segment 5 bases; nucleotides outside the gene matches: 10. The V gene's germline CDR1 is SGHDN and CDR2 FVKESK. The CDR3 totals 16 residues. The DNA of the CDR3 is TGTGCCAGCAGCCAGAGCCTGGGACAGGGCCGGGAGACCCAGTACTTC. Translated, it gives CASSQSLGQGRETQYF.

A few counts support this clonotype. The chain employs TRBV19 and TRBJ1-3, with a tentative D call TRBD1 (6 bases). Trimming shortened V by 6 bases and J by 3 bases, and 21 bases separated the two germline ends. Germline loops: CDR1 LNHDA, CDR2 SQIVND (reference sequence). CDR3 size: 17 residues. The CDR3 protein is CASSLNPQGLGGNTIYF. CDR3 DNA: TGTGCCAGTAGCCTAAATCCTCAGGGGCTCGGTGGAAACACCATATATTTT.

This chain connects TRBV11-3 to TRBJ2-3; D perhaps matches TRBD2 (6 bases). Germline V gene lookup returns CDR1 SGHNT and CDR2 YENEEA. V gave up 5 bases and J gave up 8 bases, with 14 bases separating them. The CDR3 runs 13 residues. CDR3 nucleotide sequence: TGTGCCAGCAGCCCCCGGGACTCGAGTACGCAGTATTTT. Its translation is CASSPRDSSTQYF.

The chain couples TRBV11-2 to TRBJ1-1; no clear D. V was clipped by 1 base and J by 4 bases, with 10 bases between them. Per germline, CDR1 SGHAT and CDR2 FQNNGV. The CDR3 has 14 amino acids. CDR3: CASSLVAGSTEAFF. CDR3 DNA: TGTGCCAGCAGCTTAGTAGCGGGCAGCACTGAAGCTTTCTTT.

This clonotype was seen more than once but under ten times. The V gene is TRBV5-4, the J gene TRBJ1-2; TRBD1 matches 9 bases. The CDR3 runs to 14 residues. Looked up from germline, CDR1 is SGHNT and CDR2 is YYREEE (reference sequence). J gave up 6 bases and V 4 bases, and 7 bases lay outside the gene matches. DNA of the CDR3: TGTGCCAGCAGCCCCGGGGACAGGGACCATGGCTACACCTTC. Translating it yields CASSPGDRDHGYTF.

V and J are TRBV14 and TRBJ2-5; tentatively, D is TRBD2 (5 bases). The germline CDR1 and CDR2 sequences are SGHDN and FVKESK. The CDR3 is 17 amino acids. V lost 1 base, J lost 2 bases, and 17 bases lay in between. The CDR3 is CASSQGGRAPRQETQYF. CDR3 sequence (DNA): TGTGCCAGCAGCCAAGGAGGGCGAGCACCTCGTCAAGAGACCCAGTACTTC.

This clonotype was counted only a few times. Here the CDR3 reads CSVEGTASGTTLEAFF. Written as DNA, the CDR3 is TGCAGCGTTGAAGGTACAGCCTCGGGTACGACCCTTGAAGCTTTCTTT. The J gene is TRBJ1-1, the V gene TRBV29-1; D is ambiguous. V was clipped by 1 base and J by 7 bases, with 22 bases between them. Looked up from germline, CDR1 is SQVTM and CDR2 is ANQGSEA. The CDR3 covers 16 residues.

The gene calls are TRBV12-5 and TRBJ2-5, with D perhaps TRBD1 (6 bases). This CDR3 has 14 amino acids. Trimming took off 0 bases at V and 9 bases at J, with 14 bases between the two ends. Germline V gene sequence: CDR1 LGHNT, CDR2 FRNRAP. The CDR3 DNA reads TGTGCTAGTGGTTTGGTAACAGGGTCTGTACCCCAGTACTTC. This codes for CASGLVTGSVPQYF. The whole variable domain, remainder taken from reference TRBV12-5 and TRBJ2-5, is DARVTQTPRHKVTEMGQEVTMRCQPILGHNTVFWYRQTMMQGLELLAYFRNRAPLDDSGMPKDRFSAEMPDATLATLKIQPSEPRDSAVYFCASGLVTGSVPQYFGPGTRLLVL.

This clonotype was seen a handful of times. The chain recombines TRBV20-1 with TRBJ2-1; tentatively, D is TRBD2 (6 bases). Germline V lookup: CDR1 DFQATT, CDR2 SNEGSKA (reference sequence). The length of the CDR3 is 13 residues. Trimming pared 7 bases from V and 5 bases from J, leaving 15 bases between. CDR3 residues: CSGMGGSNNEQFF. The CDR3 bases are TGCAGTGGGATGGGGGGTAGCAACAATGAGCAGTTCTTC.

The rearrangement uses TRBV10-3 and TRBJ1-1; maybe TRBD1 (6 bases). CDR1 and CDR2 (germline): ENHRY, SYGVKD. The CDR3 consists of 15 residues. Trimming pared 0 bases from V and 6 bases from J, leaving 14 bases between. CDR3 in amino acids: CAISESGGKVAEAFF. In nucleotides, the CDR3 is TGTGCCATCAGTGAGTCAGGGGGAAAGGTCGCTGAAGCTTTCTTT.

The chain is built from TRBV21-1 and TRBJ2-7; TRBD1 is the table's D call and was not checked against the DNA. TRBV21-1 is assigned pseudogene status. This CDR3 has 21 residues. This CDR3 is CASSGSPQVLAIGGWVGEQYF. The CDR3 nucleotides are TGTGCCAGCAGCGGGTCCCCGCAGGTATTGGCCATCGGGGGTTGGGTGGGGGAGCAGTACTTC.

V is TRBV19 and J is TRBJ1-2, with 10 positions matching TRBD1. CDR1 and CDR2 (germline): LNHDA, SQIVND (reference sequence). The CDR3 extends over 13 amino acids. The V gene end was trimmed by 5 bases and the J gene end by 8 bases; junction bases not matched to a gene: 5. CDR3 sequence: CASSDGQGVGYTF. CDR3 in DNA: TGTGCCAGTAGTGACGGACAGGGGGTCGGCTACACCTTC.

The CDR3 spells CASSVGVAGELFF. The CDR3 DNA is TGTGCCAGCAGCGTAGGGGTCGCCGGGGAGCTGTTTTTT. The chain recombines TRBV9 with TRBJ2-2; D gene unclear. Trimming removed 0 bases at V and 6 bases at J, with 6 bases between. This CDR3 has 13 amino acids. Per germline, CDR1 SGDLS and CDR2 YYNGEE.

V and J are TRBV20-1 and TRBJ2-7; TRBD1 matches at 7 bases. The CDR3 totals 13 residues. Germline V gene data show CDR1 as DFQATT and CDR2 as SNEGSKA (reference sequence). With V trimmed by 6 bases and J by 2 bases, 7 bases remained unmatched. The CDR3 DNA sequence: TGCAGTGCCTTAGACAGGGCGCCCTACGAGCAGTACTTC. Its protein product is CSALDRAPYEQYF.

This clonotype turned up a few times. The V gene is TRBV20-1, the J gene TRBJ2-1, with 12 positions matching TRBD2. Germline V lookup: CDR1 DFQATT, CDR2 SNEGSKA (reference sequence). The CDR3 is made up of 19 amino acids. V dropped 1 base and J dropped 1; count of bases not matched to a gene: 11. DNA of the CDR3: TGCAGTGCTAGAGGCCCGACTAGCGGGGGCCAACAGTCCTACAATGAGCAGTTCTTC. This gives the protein CSARGPTSGGQQSYNEQFF.

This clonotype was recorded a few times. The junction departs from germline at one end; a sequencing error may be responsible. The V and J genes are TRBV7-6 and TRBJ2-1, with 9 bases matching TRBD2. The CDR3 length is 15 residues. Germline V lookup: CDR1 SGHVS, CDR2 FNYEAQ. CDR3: CASSLAGAAYNEQFF. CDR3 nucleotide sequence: TGTGCCAGCAGTTTAGCGGGGGCCGCCTACAATGAGCAGTTCTTC.

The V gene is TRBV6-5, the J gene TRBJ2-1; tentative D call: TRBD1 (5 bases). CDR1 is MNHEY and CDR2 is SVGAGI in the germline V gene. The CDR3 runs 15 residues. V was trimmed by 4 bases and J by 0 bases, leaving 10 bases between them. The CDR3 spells CASSFRALSYNEQFF. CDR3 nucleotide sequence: TGTGCCAGCAGTTTCAGGGCCCTCTCCTACAATGAGCAGTTCTTC.

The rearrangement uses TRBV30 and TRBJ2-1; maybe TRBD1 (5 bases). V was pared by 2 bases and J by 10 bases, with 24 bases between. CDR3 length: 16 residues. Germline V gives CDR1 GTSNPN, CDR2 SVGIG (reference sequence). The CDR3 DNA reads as TGTGCCTGGAGTCCTCCCCGGGCCCTTACCACAGGAGAGCAGTTCTTC. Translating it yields CAWSPPRALTTGEQFF.

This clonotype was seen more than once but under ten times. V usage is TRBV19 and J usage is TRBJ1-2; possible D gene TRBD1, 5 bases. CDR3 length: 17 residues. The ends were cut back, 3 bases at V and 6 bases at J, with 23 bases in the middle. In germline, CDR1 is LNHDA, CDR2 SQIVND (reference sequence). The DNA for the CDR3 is TGTGCCAGTAGTATCTCCCCCACTGGGGACGCAACGAATGGCTACACCTTC. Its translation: CASSISPTGDATNGYTF.

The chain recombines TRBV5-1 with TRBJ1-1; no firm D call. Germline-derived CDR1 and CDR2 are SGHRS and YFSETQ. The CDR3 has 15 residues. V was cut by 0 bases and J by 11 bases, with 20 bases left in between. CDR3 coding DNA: TGCGCCAGCAGCTTGGAGTCCAGTCCCCCTGATGAGGCTTTCTTT. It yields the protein CASSLESSPPDEAFF. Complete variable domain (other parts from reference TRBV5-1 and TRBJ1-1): KAGVTQTPRYLIKTRGQQVTLSCSPISGHRSVSWYQQTPGQGLQFLFEYFSETQRNKGNFPGRFSGRQFSNSRSEMNVSTLELGDSALYLCASSLESSPPDEAFFGQGTRLTVV.

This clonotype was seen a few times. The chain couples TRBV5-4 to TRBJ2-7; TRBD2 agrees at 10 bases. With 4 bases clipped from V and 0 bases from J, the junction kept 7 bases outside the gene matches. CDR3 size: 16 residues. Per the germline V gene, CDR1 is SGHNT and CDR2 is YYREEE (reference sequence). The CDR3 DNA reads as TGTGCCAGCAGCCGAGAAGGACTAGCGGCCTCCTACGAGCAGTACTTC. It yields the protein CASSREGLAASYEQYF.

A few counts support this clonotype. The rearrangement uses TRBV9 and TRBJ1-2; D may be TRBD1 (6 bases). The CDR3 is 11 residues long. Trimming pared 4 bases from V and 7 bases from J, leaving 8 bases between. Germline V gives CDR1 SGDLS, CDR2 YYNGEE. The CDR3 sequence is CASSTGFGYTF. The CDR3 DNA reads TGTGCCAGCAGCACAGGGTTTGGCTACACCTTC.

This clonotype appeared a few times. The CDR3 DNA is TGTGCCAGCAGTTACTCATTTGGATTCACCTCAGGCACCTTC. It translates to CASSYSFGFTSGTF. The rearrangement links TRBV6-5 to TRBJ1-2; no reliable D call. V was clipped by 0 bases and J by 13 bases, with 18 bases between them. This CDR3 is built from 14 residues. Germline CDR1 and CDR2: MNHEY and SVGAGI.

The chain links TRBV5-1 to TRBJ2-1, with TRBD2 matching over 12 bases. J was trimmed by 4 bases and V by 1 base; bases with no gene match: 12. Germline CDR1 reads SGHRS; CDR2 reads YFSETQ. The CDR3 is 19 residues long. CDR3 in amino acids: CASSLWGPTSGGPYNEQFF. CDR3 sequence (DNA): TGCGCCAGCAGCTTGTGGGGACCAACTAGCGGGGGGCCTTACAATGAGCAGTTCTTC. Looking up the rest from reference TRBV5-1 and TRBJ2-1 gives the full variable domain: KAGVTQTPRYLIKTRGQQVTLSCSPISGHRSVSWYQQTPGQGLQFLFEYFSETQRNKGNFPGRFSGRQFSNSRSEMNVSTLELGDSALYLCASSLWGPTSGGPYNEQFFGPGTRLTVL.

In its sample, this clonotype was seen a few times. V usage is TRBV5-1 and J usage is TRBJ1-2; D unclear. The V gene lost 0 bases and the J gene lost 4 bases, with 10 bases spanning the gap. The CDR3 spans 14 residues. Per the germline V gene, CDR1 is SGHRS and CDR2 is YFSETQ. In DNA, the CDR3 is TGCGCCAGCAGCTTGGAACAGAAGGGCTATGGCTACACCTTC. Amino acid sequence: CASSLEQKGYGYTF.

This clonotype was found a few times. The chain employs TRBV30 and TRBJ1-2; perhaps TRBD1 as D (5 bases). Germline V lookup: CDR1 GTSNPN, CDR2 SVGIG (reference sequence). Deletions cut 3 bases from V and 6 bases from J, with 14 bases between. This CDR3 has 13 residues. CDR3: CAWSQQGSDGYTF. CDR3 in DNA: TGTGCCTGGAGCCAGCAGGGATCGGATGGCTACACCTTC. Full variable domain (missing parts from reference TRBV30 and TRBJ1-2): SQTIHQWPATLVQPVGSPLSLECTVEGTSNPNLYWYRQAAGRGLQLLFYSVGIGQISSEVPQNLSASRPQDRQFILSSKKLLLSDSGFYLCAWSQQGSDGYTFGSGTRLTVV.

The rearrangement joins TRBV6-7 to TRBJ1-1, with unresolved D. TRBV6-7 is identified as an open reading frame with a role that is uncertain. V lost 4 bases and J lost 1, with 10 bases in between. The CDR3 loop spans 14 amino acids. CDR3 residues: CASSSMDGNTEAFF. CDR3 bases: TGTGCCAGCAGTTCCATGGACGGGAACACTGAAGCTTTCTTT.

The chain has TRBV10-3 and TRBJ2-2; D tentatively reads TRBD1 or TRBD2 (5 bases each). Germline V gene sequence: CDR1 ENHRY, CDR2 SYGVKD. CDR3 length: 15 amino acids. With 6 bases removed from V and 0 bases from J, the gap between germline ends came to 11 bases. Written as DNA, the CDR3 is TGTGCCATCAGGGGGACGGGACCGAACACCGGGGAGCTGTTTTTT. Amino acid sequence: CAIRGTGPNTGELFF.

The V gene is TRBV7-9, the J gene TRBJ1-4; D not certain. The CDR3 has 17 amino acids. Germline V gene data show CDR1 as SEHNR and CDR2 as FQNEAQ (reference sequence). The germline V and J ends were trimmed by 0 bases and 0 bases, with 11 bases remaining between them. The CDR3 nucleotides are TGTGCCAGCAGCTTAGCGCATGGACTAGCAACTAATGAAAAACTGTTTTTT. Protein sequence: CASSLAHGLATNEKLFF.